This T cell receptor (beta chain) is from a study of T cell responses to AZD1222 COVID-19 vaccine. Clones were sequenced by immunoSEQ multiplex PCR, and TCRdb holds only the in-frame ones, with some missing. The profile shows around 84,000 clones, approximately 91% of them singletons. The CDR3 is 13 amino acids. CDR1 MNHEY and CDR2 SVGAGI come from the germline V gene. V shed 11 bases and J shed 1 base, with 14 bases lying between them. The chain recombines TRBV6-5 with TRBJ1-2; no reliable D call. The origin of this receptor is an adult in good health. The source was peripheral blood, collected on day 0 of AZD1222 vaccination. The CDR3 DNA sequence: TGTGCCGAAGCACCGGATCTTAACTATGGCTACACCTTC. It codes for CAEAPDLNYGYTF.